This TCR beta chain was recovered during a study of shared clonotypes between healthy human individuals. Replicate sorted-subset PCRs were loaded with approximately 200 ng DNA, roughly 33,000 T cell genomes. Some clones are missing from TCRdb's copy, which holds only in-frame ones; the method was immunoSEQ multiplex PCR. The sample lists millions of clones, about 95% occurring once. CDR3 length: 15 residues. Germline CDR1 reads SGHRS; CDR2 reads YFSETQ. The V and J ends lost 0 bases and 1 base, in that order; junction bases with no gene match: 4. As regards this clone: What it recognizes is unknown.

Naive CD8 cells lacked CD45RO, underwent positive selection for CCR7 and left out terminally differentiated effector memory CD45RA+ cells. General study points: The four-donor shared clonotypes exceeded non-shared clonotypes in generation probability, with non-shared ones scoring lower. Several donors shared roughly 5% of their naive CD4 clonotypes.

The chain carries TRBV5-1 and TRBJ2-7; 7 bases are shared with TRBD1. The TCR sequence derives from a man between 18 and 35 years old in good health. Sequencing was carried out using naive CD8+ T cells sorted from blood. This CDR3 reads CASSLAPGQSYEQYF. The CDR3, as DNA: TGCGCCAGCAGCTTGGCGCCGGGACAGTCCTACGAGCAGTACTTC.